This T cell receptor (beta chain) emerged from a study of naive and memory T cell subsets. This clonotype has at least ten counts. Its specificity is unknown. There are 19 residues in the CDR3. CDR1 is MGHRA and CDR2 is YSYEKL in the germline V gene. The trim removed 2 bases at V and 6 bases at J, leaving 18 bases unmatched. The beta constant-region primer was an equimolar mix of two oligonucleotides covering TRBC1 and TRBC2. Four rounds of PCR amplified the ligated cDNA using nested alpha and beta constant-region primers plus SP2. An oligonucleotide with the SP2 primer and a 12-nucleotide UMI was ligated to the cDNA 3' end. TCRdb analysed the UMI-ligation and nested PCR reads with MiXCR anew, one entry per CDR3 protein. The table includes around 83,000 distinct CDR3 sequences, 11% detected once. Whole-study findings and limits: From naive to CM, EM and EMRA, diversity decreased and Gini increased. Naive repertoires, especially CD8, held a few larger clonotypes, possibly memory cells re-expressing CD45RA.

Sequencing was done on a sample of naive CD4+ T cells from blood. V and J are TRBV4-1 and TRBJ2-1, with 8 nucleotides matching TRBD2. The sequence derives from a human donor in good health. The CDR3 DNA reads as TGCGCCAGCAGCCAATCTCAGGGAAGGGCGGGAGGTAGGGGCAATGAGCAGTTCTTC. Translation gives CASSQSQGRAGGRGNEQFF.